These 30 T cell receptor beta chains came from one sample sequenced in a study of T cells in Graves' hyperthyroidism and ophthalmopathy. The investigators amplified TCR beta CDR3 regions from RNA transcripts. In the first-round RT-PCR of the TCR CDR3, the HTBI primer set was used. TCRdb recomputed calls from the multiplex PCR reads with MiXCR, one row per CDR3 protein. The sample carries 350,000 to 400,000 distinct CDR3 sequences, about 18% recorded once. Sequences were obtained from blood. The source is a man between 18 and 35 years old with Graves' ophthalmopathy.

This rearrangement joins TRBV5-1 to TRBJ1-2; 9 nucleotides line up with TRBD1. Germline V gives CDR1 SGHRS, CDR2 YFSETQ. J was trimmed by 8 bases and V by 7 bases; bases with no gene match: 9. The CDR3 has 13 amino acids. The chain's CDR3 is CASARDRERGYTF. The CDR3, as DNA: TGCGCCAGCGCCCGGGACAGGGAACGCGGCTACACCTTC.

This clonotype was observed many times. DNA for the CDR3: TGTGCCAGCAGTGTTAGGGGGCCGCGAGGAGTCAGCAATCAGCCCCAGCATTTT. It codes for CASSVRGPRGVSNQPQHF. The gene calls are TRBV6-1 and TRBJ1-5, with 7 bases identical to TRBD1. Unmatched junction bases numbered 13, after V lost 4 bases and J lost 1 base. This CDR3 contains 18 residues. Germline CDR1 reads MNHNS; CDR2 reads SASEGT.

This clonotype was found a few times. The rearrangement joins TRBV24-1 to TRBJ2-1; D is uncertain. The length of the CDR3 is 11 residues. V lost 9 bases, J lost 5 bases, and 7 bases lay in between. Per germline, CDR1 KGHDR and CDR2 SFDVKD. CDR3 DNA: TGTGCCACCTCTATCCACAATGAGCAGTTCTTC. It translates to CATSIHNEQFF.

This chain connects TRBV16 to TRBJ2-1; 9 nucleotides match TRBD1. There are 13 residues in the CDR3. J was trimmed by 10 bases and V by 6 bases; bases with no gene match: 7. Germline lookup yields CDR1 KGHSY and CDR2 FQNENV. CDR3: CASRAQGAGEQFF. The CDR3 DNA reads as TGTGCCAGCAGAGCACAGGGGGCTGGGGAGCAGTTCTTC.

The chain carries TRBV19 and TRBJ1-1; the D gene is possibly TRBD1 (5 bases). This CDR3 has 16 amino acids. V was shortened by 2 bases and J by 3 bases, with 16 bases between the two germline ends. Germline values: CDR1 LNHDA, CDR2 SQIVND (reference sequence). CDR3 residues: CASSISFGGSYTEAFF. DNA for the CDR3: TGTGCCAGTAGTATAAGTTTCGGGGGTTCGTACACTGAAGCTTTCTTT.

In its sample, this clonotype was seen many times. The chain has TRBV19 and TRBJ1-1; no definite D call. CDR3 length: 14 residues. The V and J ends lost 3 bases and 8 bases respectively, with 16 bases between them. Germline CDR1 LNHDA, CDR2 SQIVND (reference sequence). Here the CDR3 DNA reads TGTGCCAGTAGTATGGGCATCGCCACGGCGGAAGCTTTCTTT. It specifies CASSMGIATAEAFF.

This clonotype occurred many times. The V call is TRBV12-3 or TRBV12-4, the J call TRBJ1-5, with D hard to call. The CDR3 runs 13 residues. Trimming shortened V by 3 bases and J by 4 bases, and 7 bases separated the two germline ends. CDR3 DNA: TGTGCCAGCAGTTTGACCGGGAATCAGCCCCAGCATTTT. This sequence encodes CASSLTGNQPQHF.

The rearrangement uses TRBV12-3 or TRBV12-4 and TRBJ1-2, with 8 positions matching TRBD1. The CDR3 contains 14 residues. J lost 8 bases, V lost 5 bases, and 10 bases had no gene match. The CDR3 nucleotides are TGTGCCAGCAGTGGTCGGACAGGGAGGGAGGGCTACACCTTC. This sequence encodes CASSGRTGREGYTF.

The CDR3, as DNA: TGCGCCAGCAGCTTGGCATTTGGTGGGGGCGACACTGAAGCTTTCTTT. Protein: CASSLAFGGGDTEAFF. This chain joins TRBV5-1 and TRBJ1-1; D is perhaps TRBD1 (6 bases). V gave up 0 bases and J gave up 3 bases, with 15 bases separating them. The germline CDR1 and CDR2 sequences are SGHRS and YFSETQ. The CDR3 has 16 residues. The full variable domain, completed using reference TRBV5-1 and TRBJ1-1, is KAGVTQTPRYLIKTRGQQVTLSCSPISGHRSVSWYQQTPGQGLQFLFEYFSETQRNKGNFPGRFSGRQFSNSRSEMNVSTLELGDSALYLCASSLAFGGGDTEAFFGQGTRLTVV.

Ten or more counts support this clonotype. This chain links TRBV7-6 with TRBJ2-3, with no clear D. This CDR3 contains 15 residues. CDR1 is SGHVS, CDR2 FNYEAQ, per germline. Trimming shortened V by 4 bases and J by 2 bases, and 13 bases separated the two germline ends. The CDR3 DNA is TGTGCCAGCAGCTCTCCGTCTGGGCCCACAGATACGCAGTATTTT. It yields the protein CASSSPSGPTDTQYF.

This clonotype appeared many times. The V gene is TRBV18, the J gene TRBJ1-4; the D is unclear. The CDR3 runs to 15 residues. CDR1 is KGHSH, CDR2 LQKENI, per germline. Trimming cost V 3 bases and J 6 bases, with 14 bases left between them. The CDR3 DNA sequence: TGTGCCAGCTCACCGTACACCACGGGAGATGAAAAACTGTTTTTT. This encodes CASSPYTTGDEKLFF. Based on the CDR3 plus reference TRBV18 and TRBJ1-4, the full variable domain is NAGVMQNPRHLVRRRGQEARLRCSPMKGHSHVYWYRQLPEEGLKFMVYLQKENIIDESGMPKERFSAEFPKEGPSILRIQQVVRGDSAAYFCASSPYTTGDEKLFFGSGTQLSVL.

This clonotype was observed many times. The chain has TRBV6-1 and TRBJ1-1; D remains ambiguous. Trimming stripped 5 bases from V and 11 bases from J, with 15 bases between. The CDR3 consists of 12 residues. Looked up from germline, CDR1 is MNHNS and CDR2 is SASEGT. CDR3 sequence reads: CASSRQIPQAFF. CDR3 bases: TGTGCCAGCAGTAGGCAGATCCCCCAGGCTTTCTTT.

Regarding this clonotype: Compared with germline, one end of the junction differs, possibly owing to a read error. The chain joins TRBV6-5 to TRBJ2-4; D possibly corresponds to TRBD1 (5 bases). This CDR3 contains 15 residues. Germline V lookup: CDR1 MNHEY, CDR2 SVGAGI. Here the CDR3 reads CASSHSTGAKNIQYF. CDR3 DNA: TGTGCCAGCAGTCACTCCACAGGAGCCAAAAACATTCAGTACTTC.

This clonotype was seen a handful of times. The rearrangement links TRBV6-4 to TRBJ1-2, with D tentatively TRBD1 (5 bases). This CDR3 has 14 residues. The V gene's germline CDR1 is MRHNA and CDR2 SNTAGT. Trimming left V 2 bases short and J 7 bases short, with 14 bases between. The chain's CDR3 is CASSDQGGASGYTF. DNA for the CDR3: TGTGCCAGCAGTGACCAGGGTGGAGCAAGTGGCTACACCTTC.

This clonotype was seen at least ten times. The chain uses TRBV2 and TRBJ1-5; D is ambiguous. Germline assignment: CDR1 SNHLY and CDR2 FYNNEI. The CDR3 is 14 amino acids. Trimming removed 0 bases from V and 2 bases from J, with 5 bases in between. The CDR3 DNA is TGTGCCAGCAGTGAAGCTTCCGGCAATCAGCCCCAGCATTTT. Translation gives CASSEASGNQPQHF.

This clonotype was picked up a small number of times. The rearrangement uses TRBV7-2 and TRBJ1-2, with D perhaps matching TRBD1 (6 bases). Germline V gene lookup returns CDR1 SGHTA and CDR2 FQGNSA. Trimming stripped 3 bases from V and 8 bases from J, with 16 bases between. This CDR3 spans 14 amino acids. CDR3 in amino acids: CASSFKGGPWGYTF. The DNA for the CDR3 is TGTGCCAGCAGCTTTAAGGGGGGCCCATGGGGCTACACCTTC.

This clonotype has just a few counts. CDR3 loop: CASRAGQGTNEKLFF. In nucleotides, the CDR3 is TGTGCCAGCAGGGCCGGACAGGGGACTAATGAAAAACTGTTTTTT. J is TRBJ1-4 and V is TRBV6-1; TRBD1 aligns across 9 bases. The trim removed 6 bases at V and 2 bases at J, leaving 4 bases unmatched. CDR3 length: 15 residues. Looked up from germline, CDR1 is MNHNS and CDR2 is SASEGT.

Many counts were recorded for this clonotype. This sequence joins TRBV28 and TRBJ1-5; 8 bases fit TRBD1. This CDR3 is built from 17 residues. The germline V gene has CDR1 MDHEN and CDR2 SYDVKM. With 1 base clipped from V and 5 bases from J, the junction kept 10 bases outside the gene matches. This chain's CDR3 is CASSLLQGETFDQPQHF. The DNA for the CDR3 is TGTGCCAGCAGTTTATTACAGGGGGAAACATTCGATCAGCCCCAGCATTTT. The whole variable domain, filled in from reference TRBV28 and TRBJ1-5, reads DVKVTQSSRYLVKRTGEKVFLECVQDMDHENMFWYRQDPGLGLRLIYFSYDVKMKEKGDIPEGYSVSREKKERFSLILESASTNQTSMYLCASSLLQGETFDQPQHFGDGTRLSIL.

There are a few counts of this clonotype. The chain joins TRBV10-3 to TRBJ1-2; 8 positions agree with TRBD1. The junction had 18 bases not matched to a gene; V was cut back by 8 bases and J by 4 bases. CDR1 and CDR2 from the germline V gene are ENHRY and SYGVKD. CDR3 length: 17 amino acids. CDR3 region: CAISTFGAGGLTYGYTF. CDR3 nucleotide sequence: TGTGCCATCTCTACCTTTGGGGCAGGGGGCCTCACCTATGGCTACACCTTC.

The gene calls are TRBV18 and TRBJ2-5, with D perhaps TRBD2 (6 bases). There are 15 residues in the CDR3. V gave up 2 bases and J gave up 5 bases, with 15 bases separating them. CDR1 KGHSH and CDR2 LQKENI come from the germline V gene. CDR3 in amino acids: CASSPKIEEGETQYF. In nucleotides, the CDR3 is TGTGCCAGCTCACCAAAAATCGAGGAGGGGGAGACCCAGTACTTC.

The table lists this clonotype with many counts. The chain joins TRBV7-9 to TRBJ1-4, with D possibly being TRBD1 (6 bases). V was trimmed by 4 bases and J by 6 bases, leaving 12 bases between them. This CDR3 region has 14 residues. The germline V gene has CDR1 SEHNR and CDR2 FQNEAQ (reference sequence). The CDR3 DNA reads TGTGCCAGCAGCTCTACAGGGATTGATGAAAAACTGTTTTTT. The encoded protein is CASSSTGIDEKLFF. Filled out from reference TRBV7-9 and TRBJ1-4, the complete variable domain reads DTGVSQNPRHKITKRGQNVTFRCDPISEHNRLYWYRQTLGQGPEFLTYFQNEAQLEKSRLLSDRFSAERPKGSFSTLEIQRTEQGDSAMYLCASSSTGIDEKLFFGSGTQLSVL.

This clonotype was seen at least ten times. The V and J genes are TRBV2 and TRBJ2-1, with 8 positions matching TRBD2. The CDR3 loop spans 14 amino acids. V lost 8 bases, J lost 2 bases, and 5 bases stayed unmatched. Germline V gives CDR1 SNHLY, CDR2 FYNNEI. The CDR3 nucleotides are TGTGCCAGCTCGGGGGGGCGAGCCTACAATGAGCAGTTCTTC. Translation gives CASSGGRAYNEQFF.

This clonotype was seen more than once but under ten times. The rearrangement joins TRBV13 to TRBJ2-5; maybe TRBD2 (6 bases). V was shortened by 6 bases and J by 7 bases, with 18 bases between the two germline ends. Germline V gene sequence: CDR1 PRHDT, CDR2 FYEKMQ (reference sequence). The CDR3 spans 14 residues. CDR3 bases: TGTGCCAGCAGTTACTCGACGGGGGAAGGGACCCAGTACTTC. Amino acids: CASSYSTGEGTQYF.

Many counts were recorded for this clonotype. The gene calls are TRBV11-2 and TRBJ2-1; D is unclear. CDR1 and CDR2 from the germline V gene are SGHAT and FQNNGV. Deletions cut 6 bases from V and 7 bases from J, with 10 bases between. The CDR3 covers 12 residues. CDR3 in amino acids: CASSPTGNEQFF. The CDR3 DNA follows: TGTGCCAGCAGTCCGACCGGGAATGAGCAGTTCTTC.

This clonotype was counted at least ten times. The chain couples TRBV5-5 to TRBJ1-1; D is uncertain. The CDR3 length is 13 residues. Germline CDR1 is SGHKS and CDR2 is YYEKEE (reference sequence). V was shortened by 1 base and J by 7 bases, with 11 bases between the two germline ends. The CDR3 spells CASSLTESIEAFF. The CDR3 bases are TGTGCCAGCAGCTTGACGGAAAGTATTGAAGCTTTCTTT.

CDR3 protein: CASGAGQAYNSPLHF. CDR3 sequence (DNA): TGTGCCAGCGGGGCAGGGCAGGCCTATAATTCACCCCTCCACTTT. The chain uses TRBV2 and TRBJ1-6; D might be TRBD1 (5 bases). The V end lost 8 bases, the J end lost 2 bases, and 13 bases lay between the germline ends. Germline V gene sequence: CDR1 SNHLY, CDR2 FYNNEI. CDR3 size: 15 residues.

The chain combines TRBV7-2 with TRBJ1-5, with TRBD1 identical over 8 bases. The trim removed 5 bases at V and 7 bases at J, leaving 7 bases unmatched. The CDR3 is made up of 14 amino acids. Germline CDR1 and CDR2: SGHTA and FQGNSA. The CDR3: CASSNQGAVQPQHF. CDR3 nucleotides: TGTGCCAGCAGCAACCAGGGGGCGGTGCAGCCCCAGCATTTT.

The chain carries TRBV27 and TRBJ2-5; D is perhaps TRBD2 (5 bases). V lost 1 base, J lost 9 bases, and 12 bases lay in between. This CDR3 comprises 13 residues. Germline-derived CDR1 and CDR2 are MNHEY and SMNVEV (reference sequence). The DNA for the CDR3 is TGTGCCAGCAGTTTATGGGCGGAGGAGGCCCAGTACTTC. Protein: CASSLWAEEAQYF.

This clonotype was observed at least ten times. The chain joins TRBV7-2 to TRBJ1-2; no definite D call. The CDR3 has 14 amino acids. V was trimmed by 1 base and J by 7 bases, leaving 13 bases between them. From germline, CDR1 is SGHTA and CDR2 FQGNSA. CDR3 region: CASSLEMPLGGYTF. The DNA for the CDR3 is TGTGCCAGCAGCTTAGAGATGCCCTTGGGTGGCTACACCTTC.

This clonotype showed up just a few times. The chain is built from TRBV4-1 and TRBJ1-2; 8 bases are shared with TRBD1. Germline V gives CDR1 MGHRA, CDR2 YSYEKL. This CDR3 has 13 amino acids. After removal of 4 bases from V and 8 bases from J, the junction contained 6 bases not matched to a gene. The CDR3 sequence: CASSPRQGPGYTF. Written as DNA, the CDR3 is TGCGCCAGCAGCCCCAGACAGGGGCCAGGCTACACCTTC.